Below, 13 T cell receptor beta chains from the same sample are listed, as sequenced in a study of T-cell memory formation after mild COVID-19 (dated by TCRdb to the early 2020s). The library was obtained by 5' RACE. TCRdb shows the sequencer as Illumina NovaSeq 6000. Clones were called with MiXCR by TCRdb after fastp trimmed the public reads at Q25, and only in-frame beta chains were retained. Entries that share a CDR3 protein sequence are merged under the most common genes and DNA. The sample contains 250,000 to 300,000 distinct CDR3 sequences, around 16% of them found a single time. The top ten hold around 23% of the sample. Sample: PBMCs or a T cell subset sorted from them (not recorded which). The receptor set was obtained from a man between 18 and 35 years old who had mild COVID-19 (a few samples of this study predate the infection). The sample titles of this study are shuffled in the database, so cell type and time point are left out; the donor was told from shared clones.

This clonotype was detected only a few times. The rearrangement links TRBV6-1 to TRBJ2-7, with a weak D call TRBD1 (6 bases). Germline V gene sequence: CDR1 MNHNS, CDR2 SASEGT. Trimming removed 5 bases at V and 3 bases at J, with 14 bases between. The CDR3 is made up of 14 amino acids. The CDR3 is CASSPWTANYEQYF. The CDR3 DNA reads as TGTGCCAGCAGTCCCTGGACAGCAAACTACGAGCAGTACTTC.

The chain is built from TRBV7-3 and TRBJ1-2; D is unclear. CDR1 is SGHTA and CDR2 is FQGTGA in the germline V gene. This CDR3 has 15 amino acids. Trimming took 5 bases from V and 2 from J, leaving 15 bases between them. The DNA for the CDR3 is TGTGCCAGCAGCCCAGCGGGCGGACCCAACTATGGCTACACCTTC. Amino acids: CASSPAGGPNYGYTF.

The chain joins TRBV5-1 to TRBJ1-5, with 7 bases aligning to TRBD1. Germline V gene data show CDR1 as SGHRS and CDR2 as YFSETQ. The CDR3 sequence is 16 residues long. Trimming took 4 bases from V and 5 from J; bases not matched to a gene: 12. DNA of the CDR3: TGCGCCAGCAGCGAATTCGGTGATGACAGGGATCAGCCCCAGCATTTT. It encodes CASSEFGDDRDQPQHF.

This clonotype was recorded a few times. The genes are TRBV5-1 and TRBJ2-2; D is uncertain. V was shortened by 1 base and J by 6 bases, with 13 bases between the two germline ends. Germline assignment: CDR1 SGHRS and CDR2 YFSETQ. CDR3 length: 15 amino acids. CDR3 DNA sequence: TGCGCCAGCAGCTTGATCAGTTTAGGACCCGGGGAGCTGTTTTTT. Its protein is CASSLISLGPGELFF.

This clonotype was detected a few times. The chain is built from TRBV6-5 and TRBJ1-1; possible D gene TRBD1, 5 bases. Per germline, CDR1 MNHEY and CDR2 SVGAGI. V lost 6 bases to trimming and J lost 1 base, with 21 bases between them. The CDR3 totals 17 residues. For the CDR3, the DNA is TGTGCCAGCAGAAACGCCAGGGCGCTCCCTAGGAACACTGAAGCTTTCTTT. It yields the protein CASRNARALPRNTEAFF.

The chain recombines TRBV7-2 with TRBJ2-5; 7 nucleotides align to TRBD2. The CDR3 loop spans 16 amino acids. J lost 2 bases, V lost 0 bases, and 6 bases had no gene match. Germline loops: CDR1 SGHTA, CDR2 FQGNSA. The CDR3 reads CASSLALGGGQETQYF. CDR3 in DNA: TGTGCCAGCAGCTTAGCGCTCGGGGGAGGGCAAGAGACCCAGTACTTC.

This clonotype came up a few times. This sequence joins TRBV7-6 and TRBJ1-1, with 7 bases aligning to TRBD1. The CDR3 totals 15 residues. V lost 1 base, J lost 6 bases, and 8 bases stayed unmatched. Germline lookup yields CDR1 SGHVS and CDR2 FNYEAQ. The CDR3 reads CASSLGKGGAAEAFF. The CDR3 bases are TGTGCCAGCAGCTTAGGTAAAGGGGGCGCAGCTGAAGCTTTCTTT.

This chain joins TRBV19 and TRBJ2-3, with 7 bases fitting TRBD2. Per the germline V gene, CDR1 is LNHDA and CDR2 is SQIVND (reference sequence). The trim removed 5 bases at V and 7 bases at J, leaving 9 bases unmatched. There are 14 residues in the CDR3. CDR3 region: CASSARSGGNTQYF. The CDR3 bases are TGTGCCAGTAGTGCCAGGTCCGGGGGGAATACGCAGTATTTT.

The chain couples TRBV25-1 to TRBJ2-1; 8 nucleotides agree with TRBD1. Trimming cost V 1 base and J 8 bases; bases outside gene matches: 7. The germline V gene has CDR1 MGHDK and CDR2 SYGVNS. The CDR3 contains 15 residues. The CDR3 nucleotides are TGTGCCAGCAGTGAATCGCCAGGGGGCGATTATGAGCAGTTCTTC. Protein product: CASSESPGGDYEQFF.

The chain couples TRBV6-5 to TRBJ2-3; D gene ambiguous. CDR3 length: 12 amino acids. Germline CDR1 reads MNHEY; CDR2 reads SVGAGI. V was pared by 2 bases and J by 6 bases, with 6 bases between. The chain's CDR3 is CASSYNRDTQYF. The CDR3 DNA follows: TGTGCCAGCAGTTACAATAGGGATACGCAGTATTTT.

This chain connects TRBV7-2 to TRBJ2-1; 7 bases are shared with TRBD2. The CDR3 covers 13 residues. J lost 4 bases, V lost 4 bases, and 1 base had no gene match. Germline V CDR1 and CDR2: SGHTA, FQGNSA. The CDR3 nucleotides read TGTGCCAGCAGCTGGGACTATTACAATGAGCAGTTCTTC. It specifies CASSWDYYNEQFF.

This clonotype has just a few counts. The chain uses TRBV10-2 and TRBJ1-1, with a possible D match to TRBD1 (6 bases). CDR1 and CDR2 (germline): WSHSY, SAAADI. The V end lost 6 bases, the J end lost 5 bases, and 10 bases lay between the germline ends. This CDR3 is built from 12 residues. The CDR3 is CASRAGETEAFF. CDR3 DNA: TGCGCCAGCAGAGCAGGGGAGACTGAAGCTTTCTTT.

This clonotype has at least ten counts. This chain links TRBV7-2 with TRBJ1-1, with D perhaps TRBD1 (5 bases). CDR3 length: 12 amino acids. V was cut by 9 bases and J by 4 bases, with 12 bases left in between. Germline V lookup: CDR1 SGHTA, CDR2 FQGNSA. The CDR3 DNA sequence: TGTGCCAGTGGGGCGGTGGGCACTGAAGCTTTCTTT. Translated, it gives CASGAVGTEAFF.